This is a list of T cell receptor beta chains from one sample in a study of T-cell reconstitution after alpha-beta-depleted transplantation in children. TCRdb analysed the PCR reads with MiXCR anew, one entry per CDR3 protein. The table has a few hundred thousand distinct CDR3 sequences, approximately 9.9% seen once. Here the sequenced sample was PBMCs from the stem cell graft donor, taken from the stem cell graft. The source is a human donor who donated a stem cell graft to a child with SCID. The CDR3 runs from the conserved cysteine through the conserved F or W. The D gene is left open where the match is weak. Size values are once, few and many counts, or a class for expanded clones, and some rows have none.

clone_size: many; v_call: TRBV5-1; d_call: .; j_call: TRBJ1-1; cdr3_nt: TGCGCCAGCAGCTTGGGTCAGGCTCGAGGGTCGTCTAAAGCTTTCTTT; cdr3_aa: CASSLGQARGSSKAFF
clone_size: many; v_call: TRBV5-1; d_call: .; j_call: TRBJ2-3; cdr3_nt: TGCGCCAGCAGCTTGGCCCCGATCACAGATACGCAGTATTTT; cdr3_aa: CASSLAPITDTQYF
clone_size: few; v_call: TRBV5-1; d_call: .; j_call: TRBJ2-1; cdr3_nt: TGCGCCAGCAGCCCGGCCCCTACCGAGGGGGATGAGCAGTTCTTC; cdr3_aa: CASSPAPTEGDEQFF
clone_size: many; v_call: TRBV20-1; d_call: .; j_call: TRBJ2-7; cdr3_nt: TGCAGTGCTAGAGAGGGTCTCCACGAGCAGTACTTC; cdr3_aa: CSAREGLHEQYF
clone_size: .; v_call: TRBV7-2; d_call: .; j_call: TRBJ2-3; cdr3_nt: TGTGCCAGCAGCCCGAGGAGAAGCACAGATACGCAGTATTTT; cdr3_aa: CASSPRRSTDTQYF
clone_size: many; v_call: TRBV7-2; d_call: TRBD1; j_call: TRBJ1-1; cdr3_nt: TGTGCCAGCAGCATTACAGGGGGCACTGAAGCTTTCTTT; cdr3_aa: CASSITGGTEAFF
clone_size: many; v_call: TRBV20-1; d_call: .; j_call: TRBJ1-1; cdr3_nt: TGCAGTGCTAGAAGGGGCGGCCGAGGAGGGGAAGCTTTCTTT; cdr3_aa: CSARRGGRGGEAFF
clone_size: many; v_call: TRBV5-1; d_call: TRBD2; j_call: TRBJ2-1; cdr3_nt: TGCGCCAGCAGCTTGGTAGGTAGCGGGGGAGCCAATGAGCAGTTCTTC; cdr3_aa: CASSLVGSGGANEQFF
clone_size: many; v_call: TRBV5-1; d_call: .; j_call: TRBJ1-5; cdr3_nt: TGCGCCAGCAGCTTGGGGTCAGCTAGCAATCAGCCCCAGCATTTT; cdr3_aa: CASSLGSASNQPQHF
clone_size: few; v_call: TRBV29-1; d_call: .; j_call: TRBJ1-1; cdr3_nt: TGCAGCGTTGAAGATCTTGGGGGGTCCATGAACACTGAAGCTTTCTTT; cdr3_aa: CSVEDLGGSMNTEAFF
clone_size: many; v_call: TRBV5-1; d_call: TRBD2; j_call: TRBJ2-1; cdr3_nt: TGCGCCAGCAGCTGGTTAGCGGGGGGAAACAATGAGCAGTTCTTC; cdr3_aa: CASSWLAGGNNEQFF
clone_size: many; v_call: TRBV5-1; d_call: .; j_call: TRBJ2-7; cdr3_nt: TGCGCCAGCAGCTTGATCCCCTCCTACGAGCAGTACTTC; cdr3_aa: CASSLIPSYEQYF
clone_size: .; v_call: TRBV28; d_call: .; j_call: TRBJ2-6; cdr3_nt: TGTGCCAGCAGTCCGGGGCGGGGCTCTGGGGCCAACGTCCTGACTTTC; cdr3_aa: CASSPGRGSGANVLTF
clone_size: many; v_call: TRBV20-1; d_call: TRBD1; j_call: TRBJ1-1; cdr3_nt: TGCAGTGCTGGGGGACAGGGGGACACTGAAGCTTTCTTT; cdr3_aa: CSAGGQGDTEAFF
clone_size: few; v_call: TRBV2; d_call: .; j_call: TRBJ2-3; cdr3_nt: TGTGCCAGCAGTGAGGCGGCAGATACGCAGTATTTT; cdr3_aa: CASSEAADTQYF
clone_size: many; v_call: TRBV12-3/TRBV12-4; d_call: .; j_call: TRBJ1-5; cdr3_nt: TGTGCCAGCAGTTTGGTAGCAGGGCCCCAGCCCCAGCATTTT; cdr3_aa: CASSLVAGPQPQHF
clone_size: many; v_call: TRBV12-3/TRBV12-4; d_call: TRBD1; j_call: TRBJ1-2; cdr3_nt: TGTGCCAGCAGTCCCGGGACAGTCATCTATGGCTACACCTTC; cdr3_aa: CASSPGTVIYGYTF
clone_size: many; v_call: TRBV5-6; d_call: .; j_call: TRBJ1-5; cdr3_nt: TGTGCCAGCAGCTTTTATAGCAATCAGCCCCAGCATTTT; cdr3_aa: CASSFYSNQPQHF
clone_size: many; v_call: TRBV18; d_call: .; j_call: TRBJ2-1; cdr3_nt: TGTGCCAGCTCACCCTCCACGACTAGGGACGAGCAGTTCTTC; cdr3_aa: CASSPSTTRDEQFF
clone_size: .; v_call: TRBV11-2; d_call: .; j_call: TRBJ1-4; cdr3_nt: TGTGCCAGCAGCTCCCAAATAGGGGGATCTGCGGCTAATGAAAAACTGTTTTTT; cdr3_aa: CASSSQIGGSAANEKLFF
clone_size: many; v_call: TRBV19; d_call: TRBD1; j_call: TRBJ2-1; cdr3_nt: TGTGCCAGTAGTATGGGACAGGGAATAGATGAGCAGTTCTTC; cdr3_aa: CASSMGQGIDEQFF
clone_size: many; v_call: TRBV20-1; d_call: TRBD1; j_call: TRBJ1-4; cdr3_nt: TGCAGTGCTTTCGGAGGGGGCGGCTGGGATGAAAAACTGTTTTTT; cdr3_aa: CSAFGGGGWDEKLFF
clone_size: few; v_call: TRBV13; d_call: .; j_call: TRBJ1-5; cdr3_nt: TGTGCCAGCAGCTTAGTTGGGTATCAGCCCCAGCATTTT; cdr3_aa: CASSLVGYQPQHF
clone_size: many; v_call: TRBV18; d_call: TRBD1; j_call: TRBJ2-1; cdr3_nt: TGTGCCAGCTCACCAGGGGACAGGGTGAATGAGCAGTTCTTC; cdr3_aa: CASSPGDRVNEQFF
clone_size: many; v_call: TRBV20-1; d_call: .; j_call: TRBJ2-5; cdr3_nt: TGCAGTGCTAGAGAGGACATTTTAACCCAGTACTTC; cdr3_aa: CSAREDILTQYF
clone_size: few; v_call: TRBV7-7; d_call: TRBD1; j_call: TRBJ2-5; cdr3_nt: TGTGCCAGCAGCTCAGGGACAGGGCATTCAGAGACCCAGTACTTC; cdr3_aa: CASSSGTGHSETQYF
clone_size: many; v_call: TRBV5-1; d_call: .; j_call: TRBJ2-3; cdr3_nt: TGCGCCAGCAGCCTCCCACAGGGCGAAATCACAGATACGCAGTATTTT; cdr3_aa: CASSLPQGEITDTQYF
clone_size: many; v_call: TRBV12-3/TRBV12-4; d_call: .; j_call: TRBJ1-5; cdr3_nt: TGTGCCAGCAGCCCCGGAGGGTTTGGCAATCAGCCCCAGCATTTT; cdr3_aa: CASSPGGFGNQPQHF
clone_size: .; v_call: TRBV4-3; d_call: .; j_call: TRBJ1-3; cdr3_nt: TGCGCCAGCAGCCATCTGCCGACAGGCGCCTCTGGAAACACCATATATTTT; cdr3_aa: CASSHLPTGASGNTIYF
clone_size: many; v_call: TRBV20-1; d_call: .; j_call: TRBJ1-2; cdr3_nt: TGCAGTGCTCGCCTCAAGTCCTATGGCTACACCTTC; cdr3_aa: CSARLKSYGYTF
clone_size: few; v_call: TRBV5-1; d_call: TRBD2; j_call: TRBJ2-7; cdr3_nt: TGCGCCAGCAGCTTGGGGCTAGCGGACTACGAGCAGTACTTC; cdr3_aa: CASSLGLADYEQYF
clone_size: few; v_call: TRBV4-3; d_call: .; j_call: TRBJ1-1; cdr3_nt: TGCGCCAGCAGCCAAGTTTACCCGTCCGGCGGCACTGAAGCTTTCTTT; cdr3_aa: CASSQVYPSGGTEAFF
clone_size: many; v_call: TRBV6-1; d_call: TRBD1; j_call: TRBJ2-7; cdr3_nt: TGTGCCAGCAGTAGGGACAGGGGTATCTACGAGCAGTACTTC; cdr3_aa: CASSRDRGIYEQYF
clone_size: many; v_call: TRBV6-1; d_call: .; j_call: TRBJ2-1; cdr3_nt: TGTGCCAGCACCCGACAGGTAAAAAGCTCCTACAATGAGCAGTTCTTC; cdr3_aa: CASTRQVKSSYNEQFF
clone_size: many; v_call: TRBV12-3/TRBV12-4; d_call: .; j_call: TRBJ1-3; cdr3_nt: TGTGCCACCGGCGGAGGGCCTGGAAACACCATATATTTT; cdr3_aa: CATGGGPGNTIYF
clone_size: many; v_call: TRBV4-1; d_call: .; j_call: TRBJ2-6; cdr3_nt: TGCGCCAGCAGCCTAGATGGGACTCCCAGCTCTGGGGCCAACGTCCTGACTTTC; cdr3_aa: CASSLDGTPSSGANVLTF
clone_size: many; v_call: TRBV20-1; d_call: .; j_call: TRBJ2-1; cdr3_nt: TGCAGTGCTAGAGATCGAGGGGGCTACAATGAGCAGTTCTTC; cdr3_aa: CSARDRGGYNEQFF
clone_size: many; v_call: TRBV5-1; d_call: .; j_call: TRBJ2-5; cdr3_nt: TGCGCCAGCAGCTTGTATACCCAAGAGACCCAGTACTTC; cdr3_aa: CASSLYTQETQYF
clone_size: many; v_call: TRBV5-6; d_call: .; j_call: TRBJ1-1; cdr3_nt: TGTGCCAGCAGCGCTTTGCTGGGGATGAACACTGAAGCTTTCTTT; cdr3_aa: CASSALLGMNTEAFF
clone_size: many; v_call: TRBV12-3/TRBV12-4; d_call: .; j_call: TRBJ1-4; cdr3_nt: TGTGCCAGCAGTTTACTCGGGGGGAGTGAAAAACTGTTTTTT; cdr3_aa: CASSLLGGSEKLFF
clone_size: many; v_call: TRBV18; d_call: .; j_call: TRBJ2-5; cdr3_nt: TGTGCCAGCTCACCAAATTCCTATCAAGAGACCCAGTACTTC; cdr3_aa: CASSPNSYQETQYF
clone_size: many; v_call: TRBV5-1; d_call: .; j_call: TRBJ2-7; cdr3_nt: TGCGCCAGCAGCTTGGGGGTGCGATTGGGGGAGCAGTACTTC; cdr3_aa: CASSLGVRLGEQYF
clone_size: many; v_call: TRBV5-1; d_call: .; j_call: TRBJ1-1; cdr3_nt: TGCGCCAGCAGCTTGGCGGGTCTTTTTTTGAACACTGAAGCTTTCTTT; cdr3_aa: CASSLAGLFLNTEAFF
clone_size: many; v_call: TRBV5-1; d_call: TRBD1; j_call: TRBJ1-1; cdr3_nt: TGCGCCAGCAGCTTGGGACAGGGGGCGACCATGAACACTGAAGCTTTCTTT; cdr3_aa: CASSLGQGATMNTEAFF
clone_size: many; v_call: TRBV7-9; d_call: TRBD1; j_call: TRBJ2-1; cdr3_nt: TGTGCCAGCAGCTTGCAAACAGGGGTGTACAATGAGCAGTTCTTC; cdr3_aa: CASSLQTGVYNEQFF
clone_size: few; v_call: TRBV18; d_call: TRBD1; j_call: TRBJ1-6; cdr3_nt: TGTGCCAGCTCACTGCTAAGACAGGGCTCGGGTTCACCCCTCCACTTT; cdr3_aa: CASSLLRQGSGSPLHF
clone_size: few; v_call: TRBV28; d_call: .; j_call: TRBJ1-1; cdr3_nt: TGTGCCAGCAGTACCCCCCACGGGACCCCGGGTGAAGCTTTCTTT; cdr3_aa: CASSTPHGTPGEAFF
clone_size: many; v_call: TRBV18; d_call: TRBD1; j_call: TRBJ2-6; cdr3_nt: TGTGCCAGCTCACCAATCACAGGGGACCGGGCCTCTGGGGCCAACGTCCTGACTTTC; cdr3_aa: CASSPITGDRASGANVLTF
clone_size: many; v_call: TRBV11-2; d_call: TRBD2; j_call: TRBJ2-1; cdr3_nt: TGTGCCAGCAGCTTAGAAGGACTAGCAAGACGCCACAATGAGCAGTTCTTC; cdr3_aa: CASSLEGLARRHNEQFF
clone_size: many; v_call: TRBV3-1; d_call: TRBD2; j_call: TRBJ2-3; cdr3_nt: TGTGCCAGCAGCCAAGGACTAGCGTGGGGAGATACGCAGTATTTT; cdr3_aa: CASSQGLAWGDTQYF
clone_size: many; v_call: TRBV5-1; d_call: TRBD1; j_call: TRBJ1-3; cdr3_nt: TGCGCCAGCAGCTCGGGGACAGGAGGAAACACCATATATTTT; cdr3_aa: CASSSGTGGNTIYF
clone_size: many; v_call: TRBV7-2; d_call: TRBD1; j_call: TRBJ1-1; cdr3_nt: TGTGCCAGCAGTCCTCGGAAGGGACAGCCGAACACTGAAGCTTTCTTT; cdr3_aa: CASSPRKGQPNTEAFF
clone_size: many; v_call: TRBV5-1; d_call: .; j_call: TRBJ2-7; cdr3_nt: TGCGCCAGCAGCTTGGCTACAGGGACCACCTACGAGCAGTACTTC; cdr3_aa: CASSLATGTTYEQYF
clone_size: many; v_call: TRBV7-2; d_call: .; j_call: TRBJ2-1; cdr3_nt: TGTGCCAGCAGCTTATTAGTACTCCCCCAATACAATGAGCAGTTCTTC; cdr3_aa: CASSLLVLPQYNEQFF
clone_size: .; v_call: TRBV7-6; d_call: .; j_call: TRBJ2-1; cdr3_nt: TGTGCCAGCAGCTTAGGGCTAGCGTATTACAATGAGGAGTTCTTC; cdr3_aa: CASSLGLAYYNEEFF
clone_size: many; v_call: TRBV20-1; d_call: TRBD2; j_call: TRBJ2-3; cdr3_nt: TGCAGTGCTAGACTGACAGCCCGTGGGAAAGGAACTAGCGGTTTGACAGATACGCAGTATTTT; cdr3_aa: CSARLTARGKGTSGLTDTQYF
clone_size: many; v_call: TRBV10-3; d_call: .; j_call: TRBJ1-1; cdr3_nt: TGTGCCATCAGTGAGCGACAGACAGACACTGAAGCTTTCTTT; cdr3_aa: CAISERQTDTEAFF
clone_size: many; v_call: TRBV5-1; d_call: .; j_call: TRBJ1-6; cdr3_nt: TGCGCCAGCAGCTTGGCACAGTATAATTCACCCCTCCACTTT; cdr3_aa: CASSLAQYNSPLHF